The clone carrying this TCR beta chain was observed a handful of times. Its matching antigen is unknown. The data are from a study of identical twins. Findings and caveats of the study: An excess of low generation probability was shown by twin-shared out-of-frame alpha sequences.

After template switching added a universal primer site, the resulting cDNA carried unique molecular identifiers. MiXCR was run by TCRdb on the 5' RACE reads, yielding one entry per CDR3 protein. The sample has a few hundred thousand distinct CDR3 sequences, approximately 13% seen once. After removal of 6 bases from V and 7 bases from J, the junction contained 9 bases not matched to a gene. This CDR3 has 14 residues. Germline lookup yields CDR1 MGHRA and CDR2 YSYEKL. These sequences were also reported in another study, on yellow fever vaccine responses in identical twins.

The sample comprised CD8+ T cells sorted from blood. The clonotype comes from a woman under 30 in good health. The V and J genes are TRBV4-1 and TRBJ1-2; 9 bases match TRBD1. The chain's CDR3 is CASSQRTGEGGYTF. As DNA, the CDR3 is TGCGCCAGCAGTCAGAGGACAGGGGAGGGTGGCTACACCTTC.